This T cell receptor beta chain was profiled in a study of T cell responses to AZD1222 COVID-19 vaccine. Across the whole study: Second-dose intervals near 4 or 12 weeks were combined.

CDR3 length: 15 residues. From germline, CDR1 is SEHNR and CDR2 FQNEAQ (reference sequence). Deletions cut 1 base from V and 3 bases from J, with 9 bases between. Study findings and constraints: Nearly half of spike-specific TCRs reportedly go after variant regions that carry no mutations. Donors were chiefly white British, with a greater number of females, and clonal diversity was perhaps underestimated.

In the case of this clone: What it binds is unknown.

Produced via immunoSEQ multiplex PCR; TCRdb's table is partial and in-frame only. The sample lists about 140,000 clones, around 89% occurring once. The sequencing used peripheral blood, collected on day 0 of AZD1222 vaccination. The chain recombines TRBV7-9 with TRBJ2-2; D uncertain. The receptor was isolated from an adult in good health. This chain's CDR3 is CASSLGRSYTGELFF. For the CDR3, the DNA is TGTGCCAGCAGCTTAGGCAGGTCTTACACCGGGGAGCTGTTTTTT.